Below, one T cell receptor beta chain is given with its context. CDR3 length: 14 amino acids. Germline V gene lookup returns CDR1 SNHLY and CDR2 FYNNEI. The time point denotes: newly diagnosed GD, antithyroid drugs for less than 3 months. RNA isolated from PBMCs was used to make the TCR library. This sample stems from a study of regulatory T cells in long-lasting Graves disease. For TCR beta, libraries came from iRepertoire HTBI primers and Arm-PCR of CDR3 regions. Using its own MiXCR run on the multiplex PCR reads, TCRdb lists one record per CDR3 protein. The data hold roughly 420,000 distinct CDR3 sequences, with around 15% observed a single time.

The chain employs TRBV2 and TRBJ2-1; 15 bases are shared with TRBD2. Matching the DNA end better, TRBJ2-5 makes the J call doubtful. This TCR derives from a female donor with Graves disease. The sequenced sample was peripheral blood mononuclear cells (PBMCs), obtained at new diagnosis, from a patient treated with antithyroid drugs. The CDR3 is CASRRTSGRANQYF. In nucleotides, the CDR3 is TGTGCCAGCAGGCGGACTAGCGGGAGGGCTAACCAGTACTTC.